Each of the 22 T cell receptor beta chains below was sequenced from the same sample in a study of Ad26.COV2.S vaccination and SARS-CoV-2 variants. As to treatment: some 19 received Ad26.COV2.S at low or high dose, single or two shots; roughly 5 received placebo; per-sample allocation not given. It was on day 63 after the first vaccine or placebo injection that samples were taken. Using immunoSEQ multiplex PCR, the repertoire was profiled, and TCRdb retains in-frame clones only, with some absent. Of approximately 480,000 clones listed, around nine tenths are singletons. The material sequenced was peripheral blood, taken in a trial of Ad26.COV2.S vaccine versus placebo. The receptors here all came from a person aged 18-60 years who received the Ad26.COV2.S COVID-19 vaccine or a placebo.

The J gene is TRBJ2-3, the V gene TRBV11-1; no clear D. The ends were cut back, 5 bases at V and 5 bases at J, with 11 bases in the middle. The germline CDR1 and CDR2 sequences are SGHAT and FQDESV (reference sequence). The CDR3 extends over 13 amino acids. In nucleotides, the CDR3 is TGTGCCAGCAGCCCCAACCTAGGAGATACGCAGTATTTT. This encodes CASSPNLGDTQYF.

The CDR3 is CASSRGLPAAGELFF. Written as DNA, the CDR3 is TGTGCCAGTAGTAGGGGACTGCCTGCGGCCGGGGAGCTGTTTTTT. The gene calls are TRBV19 and TRBJ2-2, with D possibly being TRBD2 (6 bases). The CDR3 loop spans 15 amino acids. Germline loops: CDR1 LNHDA, CDR2 SQIVND (reference sequence). The V and J ends lost 4 bases and 6 bases respectively, with 15 bases between them.

V is TRBV27 and J is TRBJ2-3, with TRBD2 identical over 9 bases. The CDR3 runs to 14 residues. From germline, CDR1 is MNHEY and CDR2 SMNVEV (reference sequence). With 6 bases clipped from V and 2 bases from J, the junction kept 3 bases outside the gene matches. CDR3 bases: TGTGCCAGCAGCCCGGGACTAGCCACAGATACGCAGTATTTT. Translating it yields CASSPGLATDTQYF.

The chain is built from TRBV28 and TRBJ1-4; D ambiguous. V lost 5 bases and J 7 bases, leaving 8 bases between the germline ends. Per germline, CDR1 MDHEN and CDR2 SYDVKM. The CDR3 has 12 residues. CDR3 sequence: CASSQVLEKLFF. DNA for the CDR3: TGTGCCAGCAGTCAGGTCCTTGAAAAACTGTTTTTT.

The V gene is TRBV4-3, the J gene TRBJ2-1, with D perhaps matching TRBD2 (5 bases). CDR1 is LGHNA, CDR2 YSLEER, per germline. V gave up 6 bases and J gave up 3 bases, with 12 bases separating them. The length of the CDR3 is 14 residues. For the CDR3, the DNA is TGCGCCAGCAGTTTTCGGGGAGTCTACAATGAGCAGTTCTTC. Protein sequence: CASSFRGVYNEQFF.

This chain links TRBV3-1 (or the pseudogene TRBV3-2) with TRBJ1-5, with D tentatively TRBD1 (6 bases). The CDR3 is made up of 17 amino acids. In germline, CDR1 is LGHDT, CDR2 YNNKEL (reference sequence). V shed 0 bases and J shed 4 bases, with 16 bases lying between them. CDR3 sequence reads: CASSQESGAGRNQPQHF. CDR3 DNA: TGTGCCAGCAGCCAAGAATCAGGGGCAGGCCGGAATCAGCCCCAGCATTTT.

This chain connects TRBV5-1 to TRBJ1-2; a weak D match, TRBD1 (5 bases). This CDR3 region has 15 residues. Between the trimmed V and J ends, which lost 1 base and 4 bases, there was a span of 14 bases. Germline assignment: CDR1 SGHRS and CDR2 YFSETQ. The CDR3 is CASSLFPRGGYGYTF. The CDR3 nucleotides read TGCGCCAGCAGCTTGTTCCCCCGGGGGGGCTATGGCTACACCTTC.

The CDR3 nucleotides are TGTGCCAGCAGTGAATTTGGGTCTGGAAACACCATATATTTT. The encoded protein is CASSEFGSGNTIYF. The chain has TRBV25-1 and TRBJ1-3, with no clear D. Germline CDR1 MGHDK, CDR2 SYGVNS. The CDR3 spans 14 residues. Between the trimmed V and J ends, which lost 1 base and 1 base, there was a span of 5 bases.

This clone was counted at least ten times. The chain recombines TRBV9 with TRBJ1-6; D remains unclear. Trimming removed 3 bases from V and 7 bases from J, with 11 bases in between. The CDR3 has 14 residues. Germline V gene sequence: CDR1 SGDLS, CDR2 YYNGEE. CDR3 DNA: TGTGCCAGCAGCGCCGGGGTTTTAAATTCACCCCTCCACTTT. Its translation: CASSAGVLNSPLHF. Combining the CDR3 with reference TRBV9 and TRBJ1-6 gives the whole variable domain DSGVTQTPKHLITATGQRVTLRCSPRSGDLSVYWYQQSLDQGLQFLIQYYNGEERAKGNILERFSAQQFPDLHSELNLSSLELGDSALYFCASSAGVLNSPLHFGNGTRLTVT.

V and J are TRBV30 and TRBJ1-2, with D unresolved. Germline V gene sequence: CDR1 GTSNPN, CDR2 SVGIG (reference sequence). V dropped 0 bases and J dropped 0 bases, with 11 bases sitting between them. The length of the CDR3 is 15 residues. The CDR3 region has the DNA TGTGCCTGGAGTGTAGGACTCCTGACTAACTATGGCTACACCTTC. It translates to CAWSVGLLTNYGYTF.

V and J are TRBV13 and TRBJ2-3; a possible D gene is TRBD2 (6 bases). With 0 bases removed from V and 0 bases from J, the gap between germline ends came to 22 bases. Germline loops: CDR1 PRHDT, CDR2 FYEKMQ (reference sequence). This CDR3 is built from 20 residues. The CDR3 DNA follows: TGTGCCAGCAGCTTAGGACGGGGGAGGTCAGGGTCGTTTAGCACAGATACGCAGTATTTT. Its protein is CASSLGRGRSGSFSTDTQYF.

This clone was counted between two and nine times. The V gene is TRBV6-6, the J gene TRBJ2-7; D is perhaps TRBD2 (5 bases). Germline loops: CDR1 MNHNY, CDR2 SVGAGI (reference sequence). Trimming took off 5 bases at V and 4 bases at J, with 15 bases between the two ends. The CDR3 consists of 14 residues. CDR3 DNA: TGTGCCAGCAGTAAGTGGGAGAGAGGGTACGAGCAGTACTTC. It codes for CASSKWERGYEQYF.

The V and J genes are TRBV7-3 and TRBJ2-7; D perhaps matches TRBD2 (6 bases). V lost 1 base and J 0 bases, leaving 10 bases between the germline ends. CDR1 and CDR2 from the germline V gene are SGHTA and FQGTGA. There are 15 residues in the CDR3. The CDR3: CASSLNPGSSYEQYF. In DNA form, the CDR3 reads TGTGCCAGCAGCTTAAACCCCGGGAGCTCCTACGAGCAGTACTTC.

The V gene is TRBV18, the J gene TRBJ2-7; unclear D gene. The CDR3 is made up of 14 amino acids. V lost 2 bases and J lost 3, with 11 bases in between. Looked up from germline, CDR1 is KGHSH and CDR2 is LQKENI. The CDR3 DNA sequence: TGTGCCAGCTCACCAGAGACGGTACGCTACGAGCAGTACTTC. Translating gives CASSPETVRYEQYF.

The genes are TRBV11-2 and TRBJ2-1; 9 bases fit TRBD2. Germline V gene lookup returns CDR1 SGHAT and CDR2 FQNNGV. The CDR3 loop spans 16 amino acids. Trimming cost V 2 bases and J 4 bases; bases outside gene matches: 6. CDR3 DNA: TGTGCCAGCAGCTTACGACTAGCGGAGTTGTACAATGAGCAGTTCTTC. Translation gives CASSLRLAELYNEQFF. Based on the CDR3 plus reference TRBV11-2 and TRBJ2-1, the full variable domain is EAGVAQSPRYKIIEKRQSVAFWCNPISGHATLYWYQQILGQGPKLLIQFQNNGVVDDSQLPKDRFSAERLKGVDSTLKIQPAKLEDSAVYLCASSLRLAELYNEQFFGPGTRLTVL.

The gene calls are TRBV6-5 and TRBJ2-3; D gene unclear. The CDR3 is made up of 11 amino acids. The germline V gene encodes CDR1 MNHEY and CDR2 SVGAGI. The CDR3 sequence is CAVSSTDTQYF. The CDR3, as DNA: TGTGCGGTGTCGAGCACAGATACGCAGTATTTT.

The chain recombines TRBV4-2 with TRBJ2-1, with 13 bases aligning to TRBD2. J lost 6 bases, V lost 3 bases, and 5 bases had no gene match. The CDR3 spans 16 residues. The germline CDR1 and CDR2 sequences are LGHNA and YNFKEQ. In nucleotides, the CDR3 is TGTGCCAGCAGCCAGGGACTAGCGGGAATAGGCAATGAGCAGTTCTTC. This translates into CASSQGLAGIGNEQFF.

This rearrangement joins TRBV7-2 to TRBJ2-4, with TRBD2 as a possible D gene (5 bases). Trimming cost V 5 bases and J 9 bases, with 11 bases left between them. Per germline, CDR1 SGHTA and CDR2 FQGNSA. This CDR3 is 12 amino acids long. This chain's CDR3 is CASSGLGGIQYF. CDR3 DNA sequence: TGTGCCAGCAGCGGGCTAGGAGGCATTCAGTACTTC. Complete variable domain (other parts from reference TRBV7-2 and TRBJ2-4): GAGVSQSPSNKVTEKGKDVELRCDPISGHTALYWYRQSLGQGLEFLIYFQGNSAPDKSGLPSDRFSAERTGGSVSTLTIQRTQQEDSAVYLCASSGLGGIQYFGAGTRLSVL.

This chain links TRBV29-1 with TRBJ2-3, with 7 bases matching TRBD2. The V and J ends lost 7 bases and 2 bases, in that order; junction bases with no gene match: 12. This CDR3 spans 15 amino acids. The germline V gene encodes CDR1 SQVTM and CDR2 ANQGSEA. This chain's CDR3 is CSASRSGGYTDTQYF. For the CDR3, the DNA is TGCAGCGCATCGCGTTCGGGAGGATACACAGATACGCAGTATTTT.

The chain employs TRBV19 and TRBJ2-3; D may be TRBD2 (5 bases). V was shortened by 5 bases and J by 1 base, with 19 bases between the two germline ends. The CDR3 extends over 17 amino acids. Germline CDR1 and CDR2: LNHDA and SQIVND (reference sequence). The CDR3 region is CASSRSGPAPGTDTQYF. CDR3 DNA sequence: TGTGCCAGTAGTCGCAGCGGCCCCGCCCCCGGCACAGATACGCAGTATTTT.

About this clone itself: Other nucleotide sequences in the sample specify the same CDR3. This sequence joins TRBV7-2 and TRBJ1-5; perhaps TRBD1 as D (5 bases). V shed 5 bases and J shed 1 base, with 9 bases lying between them. Germline assignment: CDR1 SGHTA and CDR2 FQGNSA. CDR3 length equals 14 residues. For the CDR3, the DNA is TGTGCCAGCAGCCCCAGGGTAAGCAATCAGCCCCAGCATTTT. Translation gives CASSPRVSNQPQHF.

This clone came up once. CDR3 sequence reads: CASSSDTRLSGLQETQYF. CDR3 bases: TGTGCCAGCAGCTCGGATACGAGGCTTAGCGGACTCCAAGAGACCCAGTACTTC. The chain links TRBV5-4 to TRBJ2-5; tentatively, D is TRBD2 (6 bases). With 3 bases removed from V and 1 base from J, the gap between germline ends came to 22 bases. The CDR3 is made up of 18 amino acids. Germline V gives CDR1 SGHNT, CDR2 YYREEE (reference sequence).